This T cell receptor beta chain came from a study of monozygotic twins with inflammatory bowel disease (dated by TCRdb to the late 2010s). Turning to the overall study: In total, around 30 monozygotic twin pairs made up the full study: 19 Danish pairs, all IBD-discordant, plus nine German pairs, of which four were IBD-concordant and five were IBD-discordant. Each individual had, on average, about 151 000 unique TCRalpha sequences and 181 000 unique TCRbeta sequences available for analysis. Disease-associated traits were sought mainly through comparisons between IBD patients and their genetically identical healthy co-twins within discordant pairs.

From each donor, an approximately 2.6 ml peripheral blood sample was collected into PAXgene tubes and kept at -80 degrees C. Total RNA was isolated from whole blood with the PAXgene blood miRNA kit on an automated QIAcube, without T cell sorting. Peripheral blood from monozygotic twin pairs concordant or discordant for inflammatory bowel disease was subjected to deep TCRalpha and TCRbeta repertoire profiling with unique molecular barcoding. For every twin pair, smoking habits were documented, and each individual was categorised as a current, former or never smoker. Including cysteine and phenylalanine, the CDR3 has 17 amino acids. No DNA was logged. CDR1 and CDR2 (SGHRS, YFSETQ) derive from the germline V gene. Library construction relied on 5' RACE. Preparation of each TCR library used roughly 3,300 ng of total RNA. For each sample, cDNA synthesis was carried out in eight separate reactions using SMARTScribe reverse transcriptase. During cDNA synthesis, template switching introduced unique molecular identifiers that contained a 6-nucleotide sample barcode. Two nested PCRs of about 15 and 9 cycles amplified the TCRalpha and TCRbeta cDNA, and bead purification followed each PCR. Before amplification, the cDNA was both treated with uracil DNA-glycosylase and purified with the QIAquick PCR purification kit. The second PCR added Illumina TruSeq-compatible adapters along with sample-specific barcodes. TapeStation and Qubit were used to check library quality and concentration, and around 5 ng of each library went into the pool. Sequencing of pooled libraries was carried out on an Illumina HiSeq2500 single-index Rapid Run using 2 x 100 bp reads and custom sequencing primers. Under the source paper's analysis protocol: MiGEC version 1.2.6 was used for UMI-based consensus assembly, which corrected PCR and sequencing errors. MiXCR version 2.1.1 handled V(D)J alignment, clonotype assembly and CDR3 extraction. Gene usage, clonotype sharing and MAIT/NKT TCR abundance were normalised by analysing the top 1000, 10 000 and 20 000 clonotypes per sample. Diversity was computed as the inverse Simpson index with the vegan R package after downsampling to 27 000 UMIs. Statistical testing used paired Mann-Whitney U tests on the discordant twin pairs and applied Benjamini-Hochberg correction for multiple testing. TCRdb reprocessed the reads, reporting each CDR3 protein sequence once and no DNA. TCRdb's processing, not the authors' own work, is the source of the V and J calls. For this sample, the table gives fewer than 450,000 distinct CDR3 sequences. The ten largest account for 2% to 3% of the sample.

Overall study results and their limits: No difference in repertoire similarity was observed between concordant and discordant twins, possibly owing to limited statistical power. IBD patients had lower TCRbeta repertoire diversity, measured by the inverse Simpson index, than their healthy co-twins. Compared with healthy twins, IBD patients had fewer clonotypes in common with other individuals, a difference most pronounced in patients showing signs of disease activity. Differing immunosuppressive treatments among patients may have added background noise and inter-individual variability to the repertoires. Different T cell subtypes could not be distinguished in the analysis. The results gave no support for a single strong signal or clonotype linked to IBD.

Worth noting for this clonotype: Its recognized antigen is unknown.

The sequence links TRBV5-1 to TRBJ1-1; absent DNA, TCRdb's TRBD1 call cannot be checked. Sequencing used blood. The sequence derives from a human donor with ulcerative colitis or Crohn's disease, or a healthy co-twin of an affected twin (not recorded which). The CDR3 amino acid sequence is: CASSLTSTGGFITEAFF.